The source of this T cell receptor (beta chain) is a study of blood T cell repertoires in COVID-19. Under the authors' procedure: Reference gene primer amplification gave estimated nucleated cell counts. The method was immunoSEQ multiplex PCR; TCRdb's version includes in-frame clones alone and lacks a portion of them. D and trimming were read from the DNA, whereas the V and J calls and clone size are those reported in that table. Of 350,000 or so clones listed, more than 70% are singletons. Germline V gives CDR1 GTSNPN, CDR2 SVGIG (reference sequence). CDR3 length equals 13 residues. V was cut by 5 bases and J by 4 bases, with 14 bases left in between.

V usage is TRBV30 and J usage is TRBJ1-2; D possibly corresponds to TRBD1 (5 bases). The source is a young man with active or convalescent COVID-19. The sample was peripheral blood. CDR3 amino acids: CAWSLKGLYGYTF. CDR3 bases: TGTGCCTGGTCTCTAAAGGGACTCTATGGCTACACCTTC.